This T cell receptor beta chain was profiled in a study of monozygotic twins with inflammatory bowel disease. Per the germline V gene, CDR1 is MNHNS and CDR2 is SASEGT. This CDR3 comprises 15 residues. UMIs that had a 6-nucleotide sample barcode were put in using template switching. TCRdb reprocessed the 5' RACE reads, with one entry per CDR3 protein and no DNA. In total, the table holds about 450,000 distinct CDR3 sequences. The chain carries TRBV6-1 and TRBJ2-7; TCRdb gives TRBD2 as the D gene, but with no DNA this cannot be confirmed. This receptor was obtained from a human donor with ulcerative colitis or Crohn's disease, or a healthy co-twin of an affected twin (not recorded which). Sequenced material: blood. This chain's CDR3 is CASRPTSGGFYEQYF.